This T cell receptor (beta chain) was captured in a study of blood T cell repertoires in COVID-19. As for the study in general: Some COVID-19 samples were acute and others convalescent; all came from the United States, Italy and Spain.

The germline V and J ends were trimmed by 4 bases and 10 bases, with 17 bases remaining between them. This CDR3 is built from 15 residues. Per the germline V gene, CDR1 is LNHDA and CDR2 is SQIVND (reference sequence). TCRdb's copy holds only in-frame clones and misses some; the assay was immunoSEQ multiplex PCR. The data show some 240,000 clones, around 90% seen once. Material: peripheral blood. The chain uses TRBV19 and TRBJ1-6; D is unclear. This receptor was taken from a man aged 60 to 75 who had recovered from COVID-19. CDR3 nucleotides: TGTGCCAGTAGTAAGGAGGGAGAACGACGGTCACCCCTCCACTTT. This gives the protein CASSKEGERRSPLHF.